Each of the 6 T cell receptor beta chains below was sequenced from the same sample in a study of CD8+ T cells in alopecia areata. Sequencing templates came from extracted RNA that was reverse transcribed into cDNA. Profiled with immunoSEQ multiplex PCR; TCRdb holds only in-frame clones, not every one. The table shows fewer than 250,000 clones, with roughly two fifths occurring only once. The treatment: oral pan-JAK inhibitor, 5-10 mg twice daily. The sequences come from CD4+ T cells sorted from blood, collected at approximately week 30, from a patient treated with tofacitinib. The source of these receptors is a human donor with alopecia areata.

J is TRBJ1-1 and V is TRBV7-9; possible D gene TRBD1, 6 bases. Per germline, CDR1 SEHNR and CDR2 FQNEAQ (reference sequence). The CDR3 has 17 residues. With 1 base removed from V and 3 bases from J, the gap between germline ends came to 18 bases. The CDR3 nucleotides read TGTGCCAGCAGCTTAGGAGGGGGGCGTGCTAAGGACACTGAAGCTTTCTTT. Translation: CASSLGGGRAKDTEAFF.

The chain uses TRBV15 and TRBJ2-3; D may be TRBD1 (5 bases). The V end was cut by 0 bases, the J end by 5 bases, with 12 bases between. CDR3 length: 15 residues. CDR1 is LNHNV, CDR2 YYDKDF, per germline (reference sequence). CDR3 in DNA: TGTGCCACCAGCAGAGATCAGGGCAGTGGAGATACGCAGTATTTT. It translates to CATSRDQGSGDTQYF.

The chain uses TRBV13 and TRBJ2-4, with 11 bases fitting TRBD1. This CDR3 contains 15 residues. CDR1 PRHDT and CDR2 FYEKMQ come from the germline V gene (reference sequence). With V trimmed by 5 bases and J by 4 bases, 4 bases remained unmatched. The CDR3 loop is CASSPGTGGKNIQYF. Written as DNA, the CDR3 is TGTGCCAGCAGCCCTGGGACAGGGGGGAAAAACATTCAGTACTTC.

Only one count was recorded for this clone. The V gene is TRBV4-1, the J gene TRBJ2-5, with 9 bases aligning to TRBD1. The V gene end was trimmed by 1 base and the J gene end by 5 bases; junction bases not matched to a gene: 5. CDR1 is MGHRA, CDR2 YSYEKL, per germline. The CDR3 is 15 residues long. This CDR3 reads CASSQGGQGRETQYF. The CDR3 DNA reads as TGCGCCAGCAGCCAAGGGGGACAGGGTCGGGAGACCCAGTACTTC.

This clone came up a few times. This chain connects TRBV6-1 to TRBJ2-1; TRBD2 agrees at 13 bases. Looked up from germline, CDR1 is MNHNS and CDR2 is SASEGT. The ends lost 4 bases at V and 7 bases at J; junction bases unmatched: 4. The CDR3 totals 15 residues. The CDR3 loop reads CASSVQLAGGNEQFF. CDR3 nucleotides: TGTGCCAGCAGTGTACAACTAGCGGGAGGGAATGAGCAGTTCTTC.

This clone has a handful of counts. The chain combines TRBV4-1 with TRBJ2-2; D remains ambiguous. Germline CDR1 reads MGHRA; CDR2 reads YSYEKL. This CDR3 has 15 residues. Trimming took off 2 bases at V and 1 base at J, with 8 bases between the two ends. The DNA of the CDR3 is TGCGCCAGCAGCCAAACTCGGATGAACACCGGGGAGCTGTTTTTT. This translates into CASSQTRMNTGELFF.